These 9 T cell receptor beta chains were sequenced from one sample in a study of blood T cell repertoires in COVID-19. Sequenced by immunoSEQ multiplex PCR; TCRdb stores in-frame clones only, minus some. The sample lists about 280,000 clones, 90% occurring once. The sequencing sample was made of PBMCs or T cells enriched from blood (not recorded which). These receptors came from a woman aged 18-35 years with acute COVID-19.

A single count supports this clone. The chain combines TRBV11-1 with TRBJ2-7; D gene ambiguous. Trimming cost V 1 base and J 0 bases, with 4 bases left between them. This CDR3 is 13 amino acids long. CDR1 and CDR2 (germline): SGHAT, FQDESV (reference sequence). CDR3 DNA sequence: TGTGCCAGCAGCTTAGGGGCCTCCTACGAGCAGTACTTC. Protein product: CASSLGASYEQYF.

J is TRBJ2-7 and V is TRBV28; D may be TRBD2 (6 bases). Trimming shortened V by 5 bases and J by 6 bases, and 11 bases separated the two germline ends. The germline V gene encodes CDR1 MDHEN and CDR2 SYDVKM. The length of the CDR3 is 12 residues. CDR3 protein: CASSPQRAEQYF. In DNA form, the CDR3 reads TGTGCCAGCAGTCCCCAGCGGGCCGAGCAGTACTTC.

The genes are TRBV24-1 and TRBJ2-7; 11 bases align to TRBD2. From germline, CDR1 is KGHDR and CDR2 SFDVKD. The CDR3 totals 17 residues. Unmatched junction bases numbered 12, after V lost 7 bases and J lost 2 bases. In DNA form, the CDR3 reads TGTGCCACCAGGAGGGCGCTTCTAGCGGGAGGTCCCTACGAGCAGTACTTC. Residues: CATRRALLAGGPYEQYF.

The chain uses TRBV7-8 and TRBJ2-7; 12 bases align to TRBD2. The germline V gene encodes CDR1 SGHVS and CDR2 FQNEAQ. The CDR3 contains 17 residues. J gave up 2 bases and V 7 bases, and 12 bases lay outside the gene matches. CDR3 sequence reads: CASTKWTSGIPPYEQYF. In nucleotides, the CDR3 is TGTGCCAGCACTAAATGGACTAGCGGGATACCTCCCTACGAGCAGTACTTC. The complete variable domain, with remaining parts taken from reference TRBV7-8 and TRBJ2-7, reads GAGVSQSPRYKVAKRGQDVALRCDPISGHVSLFWYQQALGQGPEFLTYFQNEAQLDKSGLPSDRFFAERPEGSVSTLKIQRTQQEDSAVYLCASTKWTSGIPPYEQYFGPGTRLTVT.

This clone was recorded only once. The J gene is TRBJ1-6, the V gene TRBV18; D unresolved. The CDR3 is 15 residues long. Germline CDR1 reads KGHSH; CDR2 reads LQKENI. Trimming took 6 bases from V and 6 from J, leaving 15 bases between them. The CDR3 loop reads CASSGRKEGNSPLHF. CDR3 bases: TGTGCCAGCTCCGGGCGGAAGGAGGGTAATTCACCCCTCCACTTT.

The CDR3 coding sequence is TGTGCCAGCAGTTTAGGGACAGTCTCCTACGAGCAGTACTTC. It encodes CASSLGTVSYEQYF. This chain connects TRBV28 to TRBJ2-7; 7 positions agree with TRBD1. The junction had 1 base not matched to a gene; V was cut back by 2 bases and J by 0 bases. The germline gives CDR1 MDHEN, CDR2 SYDVKM. This CDR3 contains 14 residues.

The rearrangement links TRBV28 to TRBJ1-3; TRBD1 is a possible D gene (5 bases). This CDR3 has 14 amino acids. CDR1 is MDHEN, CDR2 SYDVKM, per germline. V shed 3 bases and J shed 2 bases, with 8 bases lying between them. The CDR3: CASSFAGPGNTIYF. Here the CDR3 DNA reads TGTGCCAGCAGTTTCGCAGGGCCTGGAAACACCATATATTTT.

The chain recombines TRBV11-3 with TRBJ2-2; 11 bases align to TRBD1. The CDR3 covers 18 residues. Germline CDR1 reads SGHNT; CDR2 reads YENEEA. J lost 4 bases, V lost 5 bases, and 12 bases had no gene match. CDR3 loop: CASSPGQGVSMGTGELFF. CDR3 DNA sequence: TGTGCCAGCAGCCCGGGACAGGGGGTTTCTATGGGCACCGGGGAGCTGTTTTTT.

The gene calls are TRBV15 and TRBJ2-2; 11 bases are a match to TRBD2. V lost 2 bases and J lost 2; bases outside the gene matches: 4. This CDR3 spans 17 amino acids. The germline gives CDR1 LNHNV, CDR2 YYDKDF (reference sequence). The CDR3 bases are TGTGCCACCAGCAGAAAACTAGCGGGGGTTAACACCGGGGAGCTGTTTTTT. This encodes CATSRKLAGVNTGELFF.